This TCR beta chain stems from a study of OX40 agonist ivuxolimab in advanced cancers. Study in general: Across the patients, intravenous ivuxolimab was delivered every 2 weeks at 0.01 to 10 mg/kg. Three patients got partial responses; one had hepatocellular carcinoma and two had cutaneous melanoma.

Only in-frame clones appear in the TCRdb table, and some are missing; sequencing was by immunoSEQ multiplex PCR. The sample consists of under 85,000 clones, more than 85% of them appearing once. Trimming at V came to 4 bases and at J to 3 bases, leaving 5 bases not matched to a gene. This CDR3 has 14 amino acids. Per germline, CDR1 SGHVS and CDR2 FQNEAQ. The sequencing here drew on CD4+ or CD8+ T cells sorted from blood, taken in a trial of the OX40 agonist ivuxolimab. The rearrangement uses TRBV7-8 and TRBJ2-7; 8 bases fit TRBD1. This sequence originates from an adult with an advanced solid tumor such as melanoma, head and neck, liver or kidney cancer. The CDR3 here is CASSSATGVYEQYF. CDR3 in DNA: TGTGCCAGCAGCTCCGCGACAGGGGTCTACGAGCAGTACTTC.